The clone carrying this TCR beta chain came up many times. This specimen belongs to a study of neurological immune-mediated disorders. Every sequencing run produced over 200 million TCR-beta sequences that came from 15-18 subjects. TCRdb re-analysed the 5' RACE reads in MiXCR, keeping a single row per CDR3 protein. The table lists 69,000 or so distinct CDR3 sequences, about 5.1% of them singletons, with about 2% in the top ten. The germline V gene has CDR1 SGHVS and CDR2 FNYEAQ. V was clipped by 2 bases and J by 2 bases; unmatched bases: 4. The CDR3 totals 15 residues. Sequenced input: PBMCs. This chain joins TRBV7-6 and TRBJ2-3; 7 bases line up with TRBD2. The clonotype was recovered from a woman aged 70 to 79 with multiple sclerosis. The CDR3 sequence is CASSLRLADTDTQYF. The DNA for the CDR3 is TGTGCCAGCAGCTTAAGGCTAGCGGACACAGATACGCAGTATTTT. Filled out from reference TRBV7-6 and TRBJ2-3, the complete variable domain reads GAGVSQSPRYKVTKRGQDVALRCDPISGHVSLYWYRQALGQGPEFLTYFNYEAQQDKSGLPNDRFSAERPEGSISTLTIQRTEQRDSAMYRCASSLRLADTDTQYFGPGTRLTVL.